The clone carrying this TCR beta chain was recorded at least ten times. Its antigen remains unidentified. Indicated time point: patch test 1, 2 weeks after DPC sensitization. The treatment here: therapeutic diphenylcyclopropenone sensitization with weekly scalp DPC. MiXCR, applied by TCRdb to the RACE reads, yields one record per CDR3 protein. Of approximately 80,000 distinct CDR3 sequences in the sample, over 6% were seen once. Looked up from germline, CDR1 is SQVTM and CDR2 is ANQGSEA. This CDR3 contains 16 residues. Trimming at V came to 4 bases and at J to 7 bases, leaving 12 bases not matched to a gene. This entry belongs to a study of human T cells and chemical hapten exposure. General observations from the study: Alopecia affecting every donor means their immune response may not match healthy people's.

This receptor was identified in a woman in her 30s with alopecia areata. Some clones in this sample may be carry-over from other donors' samples. The chain links TRBV29-1 to TRBJ2-2; 10 bases match TRBD1. Here the sequenced sample was whole blood, taken in connection with sensitization to the hapten diphenylcyclopropenone (DPC). CDR3 in DNA: TGCAGCGTTGGAGCCCTGGGGACAGGGGATATCGGGGAGCTGTTTTTT. This encodes CSVGALGTGDIGELFF.